This T cell receptor beta chain was sequenced in a study of long-term antiretroviral therapy in people with HIV (dated by TCRdb to between 2021 and 2024). With regard to the full study: Collection of the earliest samples took place about a decade ahead of the 2015 WHO recommendation for immediate ART, at a time when ART was typically delayed until CD4 counts fell. A retrospective serial study tested whether changes in peripheral blood TRB repertoire composition and diversity were associated with ART initiation and durable HIV suppression. The cohort contributed 150 to 200 cryopreserved PBMC samples from about 33 adults with confirmed HIV infection, collected serially over a mean of approximately six years (range 1-12). About a third of the roughly 30 participants with HIV were female. No cross-contamination during QIAcube processing was seen in test extractions of a monoclonal T-cell line run alongside around 31 polyclonal samples. What the research found in general, with its limitations: CDR3 length ranges in HIV repertoires were narrower than in controls, and network structure suggested an antigen-experienced repertoire with only a slight naive shift after ART. No data were available on ART adherence, viral resistance or therapy changes, limiting inferences about post-ART repertoire changes. At every time point, the repertoire was dominated by expanded TRB clones first identified before ART initiation, although this dominance fluctuated and, in many PLHIV, declined after ART. Because pre-ART samples had limited cell numbers, unsorted PBMC were profiled rather than sorted CD4+ and CD8+ T cells. The samples span the years 2004 to 2017, and the ART regimens used at that time may not be as effective as current regimens. ART initiation was associated with a significant increase in TRB diversity, but diversity stayed significantly below transplant donor controls even after long-term ART. Because PBMC availability was limited, only the TCR beta chain was sequenced, with no alpha chain pairing.

The cysteine opens and the phenylalanine closes a CDR3 of 15 amino acids. The read is trimmed to its CDR3 DNA, 45 bases read in frame from base 1. Trimming removed 4 bases from V and 2 bases from J, leaving 14 bases between the germline ends. Based on the germline V gene, the CDR1 and CDR2 sequences are SGDLS and YYNGEE. This clone was picked up one time. It has no known antigen specificity. Base-call qualities are not available, and no considerably larger clone is one nucleotide away. Sequencing of the TRB variable region was done with the immunoSEQ hsTCRB v3.0 assay at survey level resolution. The targeted TRB sequencing depth was roughly 35,000-50,000 T-cell genomes per sample. Pooled TRB libraries were sequenced on an Illumina MiSeq with a v3 150-cycle kit. The authors processed their data as follows. Repertoire analysis was performed in R inside a reproducible Nextflow workflow that covered QC, data transformation and analysis. LymphoSeq2, an R package for exploring AIRR-Seq data, was used to implement the custom analyses. A few samples that yielded fewer than 5000 total TRB sequences were excluded, so that 150 to 200 HIV repertoires were analyzed. Among the approximately 200 retained HIV repertoires, more than 55 were collected before ART initiation and more than 120 after ART initiation. Each repertoire was downsampled to 5000 TRB nucleotide sequences, and summary statistics were averaged across 100 downsampling iterations. TRB sequences were retained for analysis only if CDR3 regions of at least seven amino acids were present. Diversity was measured with a Shannon entropy-derived clonality score and the Gini coefficient. In the repertoire networks, any two of the top 5000 CDR3 amino acid sequences were connected whenever the two sequences differed by an edit distance of one. For TRB CDR3 amino acid sequences, GLIPH2 was used to predict antigen specificity groups and MHC restriction. Known CMV, EBV, HIV or tissue antigen associations were flagged by matching CDR3 amino acid sequences against VDJdb and McPAS-TCR. Pre-ART, post-ART and control groups were compared with Wilcoxon signed-rank tests and Holm-Bonferroni correction. As stored in TCRdb, this immuneACCESS dataset retains in-frame rearrangements with V and J assigned. A fraction of the clones does not appear; measured against another copy, unresolved V genes explain less than half of the discrepancy, and the remainder lacks a known reason. That table furnishes V, J and clone size, whereas the DNA furnished D and trimming. The sample profile shows approximately 7,900 clones; more than 65% of them were found once. The ten top clones hold 16% of the sample.

To be included, a participant needed at least one PBMC sample from before ART initiation plus at least two post-ART samples. Every participant with HIV received treatment in the United States of America. Before DNA extraction, cryopreserved samples containing roughly 0.85-11 million PBMC were thawed and washed. At the time of the earliest PBMC sample, participants with HIV were aged between roughly 20 and 55 years. PBMC samples were contributed by each participant from 1-4 timepoints before ART initiation and 2-8 timepoints after ART initiation, with a median of 7 samples. Serial HIV viral load, CD4+ T-cell count, ART history and demographic data were obtained for every participant. A Qiagen kit on a QIAcube was used to extract genomic DNA from unsorted PBMC, with samples processed in batches of 12.

The chain was built from TRBV9 and TRBJ2-3, with TRBD2 perhaps the D gene, on 5 matching bases. This TCR was recovered from a man aged 40-49 years with HIV. Material: unsorted PBMCs, obtained 0.1 years after starting antiretroviral therapy. Here is the DNA: TGTGCCAGCAGCTCAGAGGGTTCAGCCACAGATACGCAGTATTTT. It encodes CASSSEGSATDTQYF.